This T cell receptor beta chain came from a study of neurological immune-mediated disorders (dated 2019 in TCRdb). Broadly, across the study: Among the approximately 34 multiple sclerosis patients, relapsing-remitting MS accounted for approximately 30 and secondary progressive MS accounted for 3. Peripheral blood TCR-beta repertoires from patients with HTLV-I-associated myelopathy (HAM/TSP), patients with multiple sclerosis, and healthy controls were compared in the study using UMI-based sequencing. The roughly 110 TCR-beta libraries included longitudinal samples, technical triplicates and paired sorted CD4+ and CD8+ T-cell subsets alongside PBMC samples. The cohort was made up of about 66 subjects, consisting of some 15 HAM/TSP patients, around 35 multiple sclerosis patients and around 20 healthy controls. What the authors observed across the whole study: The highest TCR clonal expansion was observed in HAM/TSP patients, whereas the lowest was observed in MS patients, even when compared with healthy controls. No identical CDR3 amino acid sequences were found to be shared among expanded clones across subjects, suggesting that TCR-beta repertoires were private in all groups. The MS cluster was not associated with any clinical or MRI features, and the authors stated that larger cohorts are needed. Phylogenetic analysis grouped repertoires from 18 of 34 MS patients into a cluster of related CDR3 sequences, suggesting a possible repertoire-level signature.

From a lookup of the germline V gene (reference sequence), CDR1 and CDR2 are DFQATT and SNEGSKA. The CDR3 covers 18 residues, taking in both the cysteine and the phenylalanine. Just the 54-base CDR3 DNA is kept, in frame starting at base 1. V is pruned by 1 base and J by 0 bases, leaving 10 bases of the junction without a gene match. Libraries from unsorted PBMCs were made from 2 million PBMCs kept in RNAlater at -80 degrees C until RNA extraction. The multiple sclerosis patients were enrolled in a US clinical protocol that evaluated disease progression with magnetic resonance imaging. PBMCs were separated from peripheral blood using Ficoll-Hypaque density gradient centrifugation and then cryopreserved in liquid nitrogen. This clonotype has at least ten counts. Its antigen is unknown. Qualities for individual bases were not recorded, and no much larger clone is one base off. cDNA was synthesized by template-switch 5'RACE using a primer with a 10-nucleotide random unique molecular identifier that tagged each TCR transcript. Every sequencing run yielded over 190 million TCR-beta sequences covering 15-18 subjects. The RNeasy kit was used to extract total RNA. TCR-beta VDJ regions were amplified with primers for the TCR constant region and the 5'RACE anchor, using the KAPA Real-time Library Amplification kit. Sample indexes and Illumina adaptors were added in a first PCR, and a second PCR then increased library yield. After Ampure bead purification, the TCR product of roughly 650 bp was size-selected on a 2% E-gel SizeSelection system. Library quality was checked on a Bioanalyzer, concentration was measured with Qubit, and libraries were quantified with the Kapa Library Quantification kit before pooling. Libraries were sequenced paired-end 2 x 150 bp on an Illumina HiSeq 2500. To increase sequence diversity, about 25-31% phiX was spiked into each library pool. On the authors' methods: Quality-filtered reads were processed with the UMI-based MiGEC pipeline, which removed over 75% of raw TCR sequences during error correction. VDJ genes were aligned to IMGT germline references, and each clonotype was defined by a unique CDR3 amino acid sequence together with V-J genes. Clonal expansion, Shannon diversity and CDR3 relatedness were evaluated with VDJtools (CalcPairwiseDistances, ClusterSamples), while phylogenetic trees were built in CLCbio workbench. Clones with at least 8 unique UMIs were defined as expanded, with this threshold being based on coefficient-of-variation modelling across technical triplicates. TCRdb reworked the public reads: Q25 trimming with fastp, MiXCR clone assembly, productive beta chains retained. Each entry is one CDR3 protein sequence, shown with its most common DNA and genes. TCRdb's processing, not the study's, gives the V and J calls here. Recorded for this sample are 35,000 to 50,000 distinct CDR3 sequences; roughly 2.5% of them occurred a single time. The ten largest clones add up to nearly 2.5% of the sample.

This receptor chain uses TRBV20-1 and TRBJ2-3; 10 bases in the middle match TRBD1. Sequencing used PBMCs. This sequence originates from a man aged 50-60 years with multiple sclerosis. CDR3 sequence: CSARVRQGATISTDTQYF. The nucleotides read TGCAGTGCTAGAGTTAGACAGGGGGCAACCATTAGCACAGATACGCAGTATTTT.